The present entry profiles one TCR beta chain with its context. This entry belongs to a study of blood T cell repertoires in COVID-19. At the level of the study: Acute and convalescent COVID-19 specimens originated in the United States, Italy and Spain. Sample material is recorded as cDNA or gDNA derived from T cells, B-cell-depleted T cells, or PBMCs.

Per the study methods: Amplification of reference gene primers provided the estimated nucleated cell counts. Data came from immunoSEQ multiplex PCR; TCRdb stores just in-frame clones and leaves some out. The V and J calls and the clone size are those of that table, but D and trimming were determined from the DNA. The table lists fewer than 70,000 clones, 80% to 85% of them singletons. CDR3 length equals 15 residues. Germline CDR1 reads LNHDA; CDR2 reads SQIVND (reference sequence). Trimming cost V 7 bases and J 5 bases, with 17 bases left between them. This chain connects TRBV19 to TRBJ1-4; D is uncertain. The sequence came from a woman of 80 years or more with acute or convalescent COVID-19. The sequenced sample consisted of peripheral blood. CDR3 DNA sequence: TGTGCCAGTACCCGGTTGGGCAGCGGGAATGAAAAACTGTTTTTT. This translates into CASTRLGSGNEKLFF.